This T cell receptor beta chain was sequenced during a study of yellow fever vaccine responses in identical twins. TCRdb ran MiXCR on the RT-PCR reads and lists one entry per CDR3 protein. The sample lists 2,500 or so distinct CDR3 sequences; roughly 85% were seen once. This CDR3 region has 16 residues. Germline V gene data show CDR1 as MGHRA and CDR2 as YSYEKL. V was clipped by 0 bases and J by 0 bases, with 12 bases between them. Findings and limits, study-wide: As reported, the vaccine T cell response of twins seemed partly convergent and partly personalized.

Comment on this clonotype: The antigen remains undetermined.

This TCR derives from a woman aged 18-29 years who received the yellow fever vaccine. The input for sequencing was T cells from blood (PBMCs), unsorted or a sorted subset (not recorded which), taken before or after yellow fever vaccination (not recorded which). V usage is TRBV4-1 and J usage is TRBJ2-7; tentatively, D is TRBD2 (7 bases). CDR3 coding DNA: TGCGCCAGCAGCCAAGACGGGGGGCCCAGCTCCTACGAGCAGTACTTC. Residues: CASSQDGGPSSYEQYF.